This T cell receptor beta chain derives from a study of shared clonotypes between healthy human individuals. Whole-study findings and limits: Larger estimated richness was generally recorded for naive subsets relative to memory subsets.

The method was immunoSEQ multiplex PCR; TCRdb's version includes in-frame clones alone and lacks a portion of them. Seen here are over 2 million clones, about 95% observed once, and the top ten hold more than 0.1%. The CDR3 runs 12 residues. With 3 bases removed from V and 9 bases from J, the gap between germline ends came to 9 bases. Germline loops: CDR1 SNHLY, CDR2 FYNNEI. Of note for this clone: What it binds is unknown.

This receptor was obtained from a man aged 18 to 30 in good health. This chain joins TRBV2 and TRBJ2-1; D is undetermined. Sequencing was done on a sample of naive CD4+ T cells sorted from blood. Indicated subset: CD45RA+ positively selected. The CDR3 DNA sequence: TGTGCCAGCAGTGAGGGCTCCGGTGAGCAGTTCTTC. Its translation: CASSEGSGEQFF.